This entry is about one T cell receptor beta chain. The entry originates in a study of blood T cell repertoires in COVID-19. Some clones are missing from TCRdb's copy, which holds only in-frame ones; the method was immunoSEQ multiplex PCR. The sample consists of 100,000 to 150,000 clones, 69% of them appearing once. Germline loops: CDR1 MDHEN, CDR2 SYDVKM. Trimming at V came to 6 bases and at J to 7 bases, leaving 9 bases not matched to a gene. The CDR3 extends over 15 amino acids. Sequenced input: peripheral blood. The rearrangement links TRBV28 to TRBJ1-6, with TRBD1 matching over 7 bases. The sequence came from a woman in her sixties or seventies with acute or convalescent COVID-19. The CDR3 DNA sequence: TGTGCCAGCAGACGTCCGGGACAGTCCAATTCACCCCTCCACTTT. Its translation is CASRRPGQSNSPLHF.